The next 30 T cell receptor beta chains were all read from a single sample in a study of cytomegalovirus exposure and HLA in healthy donors. 60 Vbeta and 13 Jbeta primers were used in PCR. Assay used: immunoSEQ multiplex PCR; TCRdb lists only in-frame clones, some missing. The data hold approximately 170,000 clones, with 81% observed a single time. Sequencing was carried out using PBMCs. The receptors originated from a man in his forties or fifties in good health and CMV-seropositive.

The chain has TRBV7-3 and TRBJ2-5; the D gene is possibly TRBD2 (5 bases). The CDR3 consists of 13 residues. Germline assignment: CDR1 SGHTA and CDR2 FQGTGA. Trimming pared 6 bases from V and 5 bases from J, leaving 13 bases between. The CDR3 nucleotides read TGTGCCAGCAGTTTTGGCGGGCGGGAGACCCAGTACTTC. It encodes CASSFGGRETQYF.

This clone showed up just once. This rearrangement joins TRBV19 to TRBJ2-5, with TRBD1 as a possible D gene (6 bases). The V gene lost 4 bases and the J gene lost 7 bases, with 13 bases spanning the gap. The CDR3 sequence is 13 residues long. Per germline, CDR1 LNHDA and CDR2 SQIVND (reference sequence). CDR3 in DNA: TGTGCCAGTAGTACACAGGGACGGGGGACCCAGTACTTC. Amino acid sequence: CASSTQGRGTQYF. The whole variable domain, filled in from reference TRBV19 and TRBJ2-5, reads DGGITQSPKYLFRKEGQNVTLSCEQNLNHDAMYWYRQDPGQGLRLIYYSQIVNDFQKGDIAEGYSVSREKKESFPLTVTSAQKNPTAFYLCASSTQGRGTQYFGPGTRLLVL.

The chain combines TRBV11-2 with TRBJ1-4; TRBD1 agrees at 7 bases. This CDR3 is built from 15 residues. Germline lookup yields CDR1 SGHAT and CDR2 FQNNGV. Losses at the gene ends were 5 bases for V and 4 bases for J; bases not matched to a gene: 7. The chain's CDR3 is CASSPTGTVNEKLFF. DNA for the CDR3: TGTGCCAGCAGCCCGACCGGGACAGTTAATGAAAAACTGTTTTTT.

The chain joins TRBV5-1 to TRBJ1-2; 8 bases line up with TRBD1. The CDR3 contains 13 residues. From germline, CDR1 is SGHRS and CDR2 YFSETQ. V lost 1 base, J lost 6 bases, and 2 bases stayed unmatched. For the CDR3, the DNA is TGCGCCAGCAGCTTGACAGGGGGTAATGGCTACACCTTC. Its protein product is CASSLTGGNGYTF.

V and J are TRBV7-3 and TRBJ2-7, with 8 positions matching TRBD2. The CDR3 loop spans 15 amino acids. Trimming at V came to 3 bases and at J to 4 bases, leaving 8 bases not matched to a gene. Germline CDR1 SGHTA, CDR2 FQGTGA. The CDR3 protein is CASSFGAGGEYEQYF. CDR3 coding DNA: TGTGCCAGCAGCTTTGGGGCCGGGGGGGAATACGAGCAGTACTTC. Filled out from reference TRBV7-3 and TRBJ2-7, the complete variable domain reads GAGVSQTPSNKVTEKGKYVELRCDPISGHTALYWYRQSLGQGPEFLIYFQGTGAADDSGLPNDRFFAVRPEGSVSTLKIQRTERGDSAVYLCASSFGAGGEYEQYFGPGTRLTVT.

V and J are TRBV6-1 and TRBJ1-2; D uncertain. CDR3 length: 13 amino acids. Germline lookup yields CDR1 MNHNS and CDR2 SASEGT. Trimming cost V 4 bases and J 5 bases, with 11 bases left between them. The CDR3 DNA reads as TGTGCCAGCAGTGTAAACAGCCTTTATGGCTACACCTTC. The encoded protein is CASSVNSLYGYTF.

In its sample, this clone was seen once. The rearrangement links TRBV11-2 to TRBJ1-5, with D perhaps TRBD1 (5 bases). Germline loops: CDR1 SGHAT, CDR2 FQNNGV. The CDR3 runs to 15 residues. V dropped 1 base and J dropped 2 bases, with 9 bases sitting between them. The CDR3 bases are TGTGCCAGCAGCTTAGGGGGGGTGGGCAATCAGCCCCAGCATTTT. It encodes CASSLGGVGNQPQHF. The full variable domain, rest sourced from reference TRBV11-2 and TRBJ1-5, is EAGVAQSPRYKIIEKRQSVAFWCNPISGHATLYWYQQILGQGPKLLIQFQNNGVVDDSQLPKDRFSAERLKGVDSTLKIQPAKLEDSAVYLCASSLGGVGNQPQHFGDGTRLSIL.

This sequence joins TRBV29-1 and TRBJ2-7; tentatively, D is TRBD2 (6 bases). The CDR3 runs 16 residues. Trimming left V 2 bases short and J 2 bases short, with 19 bases between. Germline loops: CDR1 SQVTM, CDR2 ANQGSEA. In DNA, the CDR3 is TGCAGCGTTGAACTCCCGTCCGGGGGATCTACCTACGAGCAGTACTTC. Its protein product is CSVELPSGGSTYEQYF.

The genes are TRBV28 and TRBJ1-2; D not resolved. The CDR3 length is 12 residues. Germline CDR1 is MDHEN and CDR2 is SYDVKM. V lost 7 bases, J lost 7 bases, and 13 bases lay in between. This chain's CDR3 is CASTTDVRGYTF. In DNA, the CDR3 is TGTGCCAGCACCACAGATGTCCGTGGCTACACCTTC.

The chain is built from TRBV7-6 and TRBJ1-1; D is unclear. CDR1 and CDR2 from the germline V gene are SGHVS and FNYEAQ. This CDR3 comprises 13 residues. The V gene lost 1 base and the J gene lost 1 base, with 4 bases spanning the gap. The DNA for the CDR3 is TGTGCCAGCAGCTTAGACTCGAACACTGAAGCTTTCTTT. Protein: CASSLDSNTEAFF.

This sequence joins TRBV19 and TRBJ2-1, with 9 bases that match TRBD2. Germline assignment: CDR1 LNHDA and CDR2 SQIVND (reference sequence). The CDR3 runs to 17 residues. The V and J ends lost 7 bases and 4 bases, in that order; junction bases with no gene match: 14. The CDR3 sequence is CASKKRGVRGVYNEQFF. CDR3 sequence (DNA): TGTGCCAGTAAGAAGCGGGGGGTTCGGGGTGTATACAATGAGCAGTTCTTC.

This chain uses TRBV27 with TRBJ1-5, with 7 bases identical to TRBD1. Germline CDR1 reads MNHEY; CDR2 reads SMNVEV (reference sequence). The CDR3 sequence is 17 residues long. V was clipped by 5 bases and J by 0 bases; unmatched bases: 10. The CDR3 loop is CASSARLTGNSNQPQHF. In DNA, the CDR3 is TGTGCCAGCAGTGCACGCTTGACAGGGAATAGCAATCAGCCCCAGCATTTT.

The rearrangement links TRBV28 to TRBJ1-5, with 9 bases matching TRBD1. V lost 6 bases, J lost 4 bases, and 7 bases stayed unmatched. The germline gives CDR1 MDHEN, CDR2 SYDVKM. The CDR3 contains 15 residues. The CDR3: CASSPIGQGNQPQHF. Here the CDR3 DNA reads TGTGCCAGCAGCCCGATCGGACAGGGGAATCAGCCCCAGCATTTT.

The J gene is TRBJ2-7, the V gene TRBV11-3; TRBD2 might be the D (6 bases). Germline CDR1 is SGHNT and CDR2 is YENEEA. This CDR3 comprises 14 residues. Trimming removed 5 bases from V and 6 bases from J, with 17 bases in between. CDR3 region: CASSPGTGAGEQYF. The CDR3 region has the DNA TGTGCCAGCAGCCCTGGGACTGGGGCAGGCGAGCAGTACTTC. Drawing the rest from reference TRBV11-3 and TRBJ2-7, the complete variable domain is EAGVVQSPRYKIIEKKQPVAFWCNPISGHNTLYWYLQNLGQGPELLIRYENEEAVDDSQLPKDRFSAERLKGVDSTLKIQPAELGDSAVYLCASSPGTGAGEQYFGPGTRLTVT.

This chain uses TRBV4-3 with TRBJ2-5; D might be TRBD1 (6 bases). Per the germline V gene, CDR1 is LGHNA and CDR2 is YSLEER. The CDR3 sequence is 14 residues long. V was clipped by 5 bases and J by 4 bases, with 14 bases between them. The CDR3 region is CASSRTVPPETQYF. CDR3 nucleotides: TGCGCCAGCAGCAGGACAGTCCCTCCAGAGACCCAGTACTTC.

This chain uses TRBV18 with TRBJ1-4; a weak D match, TRBD1 (5 bases). V lost 6 bases, J lost 0 bases, and 14 bases lay in between. This CDR3 comprises 16 residues. In germline, CDR1 is KGHSH, CDR2 LQKENI. The CDR3 sequence: CASSPKTAATNEKLFF. CDR3 in DNA: TGTGCCAGCTCGCCCAAGACAGCTGCAACTAATGAAAAACTGTTTTTT.

The chain recombines TRBV29-1 with TRBJ2-7; TRBD1 aligns across 8 bases. Germline trimming cut 6 bases from V and 7 bases from J; bases unmatched to any gene: 8. This CDR3 has 12 residues. Per germline, CDR1 SQVTM and CDR2 ANQGSEA. Here the CDR3 DNA reads TGCAGCGTCGGACAGGGAGGCGGAGAGCAGTACTTC. Amino acids: CSVGQGGGEQYF.

The chain links TRBV7-9 to TRBJ1-1; D is perhaps TRBD1 (6 bases). The germline V gene has CDR1 SEHNR and CDR2 FQNEAQ (reference sequence). The CDR3 extends over 12 amino acids. V was cut by 7 bases and J by 1 base, with 7 bases left in between. CDR3 bases: TGTGCCAGCAAAGGGGGGAACACTGAAGCTTTCTTT. Amino acids: CASKGGNTEAFF.

V and J are TRBV6-1 and TRBJ2-5; D is perhaps TRBD1 (5 bases). With 5 bases removed from V and 4 bases from J, the gap between germline ends came to 14 bases. The CDR3 totals 14 residues. The germline CDR1 and CDR2 sequences are MNHNS and SASEGT. In DNA form, the CDR3 reads TGTGCCAGCAGTTCAGGGTGGGGTCGAGAGACCCAGTACTTC. It encodes CASSSGWGRETQYF.

By share, this clone counts as medium-sized. J is TRBJ1-2 and V is TRBV27; D is ambiguous. V was pared by 3 bases and J by 2 bases, with 13 bases between. Germline CDR1 and CDR2: MNHEY and SMNVEV (reference sequence). CDR3 length: 15 amino acids. The CDR3 DNA sequence: TGTGCCAGCAGTTTTTCCCCCCGGGGAAACTATGGCTACACCTTC. Amino acids: CASSFSPRGNYGYTF.

This chain joins TRBV7-2 and TRBJ2-2, with 7 nucleotides matching TRBD2. Trimming took 2 bases from V and 6 from J; bases not matched to a gene: 6. The germline gives CDR1 SGHTA, CDR2 FQGNSA. This CDR3 has 15 residues. The CDR3 loop reads CASSLRATSAGELFF. CDR3 DNA sequence: TGTGCCAGCAGCTTAAGGGCCACTAGCGCCGGGGAGCTGTTTTTT.

The rearrangement uses TRBV19 and TRBJ1-6; 7 nucleotides agree with TRBD1. This CDR3 comprises 19 residues. The J segment lost 7 bases and the V segment lost 2 bases, leaving 17 bases of the junction unmatched. Per germline, CDR1 LNHDA and CDR2 SQIVND (reference sequence). CDR3 protein: CASSIHLVRSGTANSPLHF. CDR3 nucleotide sequence: TGTGCCAGTAGTATACACTTAGTTCGGTCCGGGACAGCAAATTCACCCCTCCACTTT.

The chain uses TRBV11-2 and TRBJ1-1, with D possibly being TRBD1 (6 bases). CDR1 and CDR2 (germline): SGHAT, FQNNGV. The CDR3 contains 15 residues. Trimming stripped 8 bases from V and 5 bases from J, with 21 bases between. The CDR3 DNA follows: TGTGCCAGCCAGGGGCAGGCAAACGTGGGAACTGAAGCTTTCTTT. Protein: CASQGQANVGTEAFF.

This clone was detected a few times. This chain joins TRBV28 and TRBJ1-4; D is unclear. The germline gives CDR1 MDHEN, CDR2 SYDVKM. The V end was cut by 6 bases, the J end by 11 bases, with 16 bases between. This CDR3 has 13 residues. CDR3 nucleotide sequence: TGTGCCAGCAGAGGAGGGTTGGGCGGGAAACTGTTTTTT. This codes for CASRGGLGGKLFF.

The V gene is TRBV27, the J gene TRBJ2-5; tentative D call: TRBD2 (5 bases). V gave up 1 base and J gave up 1 base, with 10 bases separating them. The CDR3 runs to 15 residues. CDR1 is MNHEY, CDR2 SMNVEV, per germline (reference sequence). The chain's CDR3 is CASSLYSEGQETQYF. Here the CDR3 DNA reads TGTGCCAGCAGTTTATATTCCGAGGGCCAAGAGACCCAGTACTTC.

J is TRBJ1-2 and V is TRBV2; D may be TRBD1 (6 bases). Germline loops: CDR1 SNHLY, CDR2 FYNNEI. V dropped 5 bases and J dropped 6 bases, with 13 bases sitting between them. The CDR3 has 13 amino acids. CDR3 sequence: CASSSDRTNGYTF. The CDR3 nucleotides read TGTGCCAGCAGTTCCGACAGGACGAATGGCTACACCTTC.

The chain links TRBV2 to TRBJ1-2; 9 bases align to TRBD1. Losses at the gene ends were 2 bases for V and 4 bases for J; bases not matched to a gene: 5. Germline CDR1 SNHLY, CDR2 FYNNEI. The CDR3 spans 15 residues. CDR3 in amino acids: CASSEIRDRVYGYTF. Here the CDR3 DNA reads TGTGCCAGCAGTGAAATTCGGGACAGGGTCTATGGCTACACCTTC.

CDR3 loop: CASSLLRQGANSPLHF. The CDR3 DNA sequence: TGTGCCAGCAGTCTCCTTAGACAGGGGGCTAATTCACCCCTCCACTTT. This rearrangement joins TRBV28 to TRBJ1-6, with 10 bases aligning to TRBD1. Germline V gene lookup returns CDR1 MDHEN and CDR2 SYDVKM. This CDR3 region has 16 residues. Germline trimming cut 5 bases from V and 6 bases from J; bases unmatched to any gene: 7. The complete variable domain, with remaining parts taken from reference TRBV28 and TRBJ1-6, reads DVKVTQSSRYLVKRTGEKVFLECVQDMDHENMFWYRQDPGLGLRLIYFSYDVKMKEKGDIPEGYSVSREKKERFSLILESASTNQTSMYLCASSLLRQGANSPLHFGNGTRLTVT.

This chain uses TRBV28 with TRBJ1-2; TRBD1 is a possible D gene (6 bases). CDR3 size: 14 residues. Germline V gene sequence: CDR1 MDHEN, CDR2 SYDVKM. Trimming removed 5 bases at V and 4 bases at J, with 14 bases between. For the CDR3, the DNA is TGTGCCAGCAGTACACACAGGGTCGGCTATGGCTACACCTTC. Encoded protein: CASSTHRVGYGYTF.

The gene calls are TRBV28 and TRBJ2-7; D may be TRBD2 (7 bases). The CDR3 loop spans 14 amino acids. Trimming stripped 7 bases from V and 6 bases from J, with 19 bases between. CDR1 and CDR2 (germline): MDHEN, SYDVKM. The CDR3 reads CASMYGGRGFEQYF. CDR3 DNA: TGTGCCAGCATGTACGGGGGGCGAGGGTTCGAGCAGTACTTC.